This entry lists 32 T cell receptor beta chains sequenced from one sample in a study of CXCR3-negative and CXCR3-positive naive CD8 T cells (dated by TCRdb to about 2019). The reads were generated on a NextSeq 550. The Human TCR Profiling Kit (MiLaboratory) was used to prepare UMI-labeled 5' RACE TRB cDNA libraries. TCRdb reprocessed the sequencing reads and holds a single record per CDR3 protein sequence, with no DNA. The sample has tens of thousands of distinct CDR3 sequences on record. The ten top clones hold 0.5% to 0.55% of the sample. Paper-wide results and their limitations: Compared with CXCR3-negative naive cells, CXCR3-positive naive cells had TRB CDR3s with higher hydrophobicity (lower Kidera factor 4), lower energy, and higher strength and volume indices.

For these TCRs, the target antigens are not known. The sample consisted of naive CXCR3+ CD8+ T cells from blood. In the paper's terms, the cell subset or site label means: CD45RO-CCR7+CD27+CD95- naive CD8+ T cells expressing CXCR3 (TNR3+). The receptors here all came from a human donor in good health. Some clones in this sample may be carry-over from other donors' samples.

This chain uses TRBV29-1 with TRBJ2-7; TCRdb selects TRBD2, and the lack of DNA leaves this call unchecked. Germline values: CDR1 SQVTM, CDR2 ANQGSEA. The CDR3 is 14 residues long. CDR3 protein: CSVRGGHSDYEQYF.

The CDR3 is CSVVALNTEAFF. The genes are TRBV29-1 and TRBJ1-1. The CDR3 spans 12 residues. Germline lookup yields CDR1 SQVTM and CDR2 ANQGSEA.

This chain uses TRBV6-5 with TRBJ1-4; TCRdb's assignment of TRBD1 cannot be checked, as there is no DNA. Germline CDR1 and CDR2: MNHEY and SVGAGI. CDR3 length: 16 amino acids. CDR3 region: CASSYDRGGAGEKLFF.

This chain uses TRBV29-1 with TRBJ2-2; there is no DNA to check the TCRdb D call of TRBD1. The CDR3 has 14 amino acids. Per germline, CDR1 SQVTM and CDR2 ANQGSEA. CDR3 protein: CSVEDHGGTGELFF.

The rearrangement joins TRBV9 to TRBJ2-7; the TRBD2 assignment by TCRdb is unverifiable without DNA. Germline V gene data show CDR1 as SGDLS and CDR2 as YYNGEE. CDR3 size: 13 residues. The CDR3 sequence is CASSVVSGPEQYF.

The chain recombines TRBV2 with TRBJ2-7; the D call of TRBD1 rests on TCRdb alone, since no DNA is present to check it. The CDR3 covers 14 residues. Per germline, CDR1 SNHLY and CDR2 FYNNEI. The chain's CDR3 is CASTVWTKNYEQYF. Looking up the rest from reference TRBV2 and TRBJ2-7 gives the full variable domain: EPEVTQTPSHQVTQMGQEVILRCVPISNHLYFYWYRQILGQKVEFLVSFYNNEISEKSEIFDDQFSVERPDGSNFTLKIRSTKLEDSAMYFCASTVWTKNYEQYFGPGTRLTVT.

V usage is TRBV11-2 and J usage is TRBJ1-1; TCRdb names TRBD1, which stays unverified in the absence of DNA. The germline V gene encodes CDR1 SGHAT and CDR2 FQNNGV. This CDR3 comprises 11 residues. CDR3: CASSGGSEAFF.

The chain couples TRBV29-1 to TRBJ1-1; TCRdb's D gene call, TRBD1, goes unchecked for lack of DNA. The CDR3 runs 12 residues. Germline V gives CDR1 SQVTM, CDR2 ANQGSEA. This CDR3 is CSVEAGHTEAGF. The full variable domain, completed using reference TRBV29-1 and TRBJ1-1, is SAVISQKPSRDICQRGTSLTIQCQVDSQVTMMFWYRQQPGQSLTLIATANQGSEATYESGFVIDKFPISRPNLTFSTLTVSNMSPEDSSIYLCSVEAGHTEAGFGQGTRLTVV.

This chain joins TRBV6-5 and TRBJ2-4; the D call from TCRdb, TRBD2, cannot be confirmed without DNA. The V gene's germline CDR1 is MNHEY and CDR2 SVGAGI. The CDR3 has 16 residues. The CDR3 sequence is CASSPGLLLAKNIQYF.

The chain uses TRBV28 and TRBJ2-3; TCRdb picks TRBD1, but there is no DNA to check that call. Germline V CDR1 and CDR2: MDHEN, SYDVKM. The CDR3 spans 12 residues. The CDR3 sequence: CASSLGGDTQYF.

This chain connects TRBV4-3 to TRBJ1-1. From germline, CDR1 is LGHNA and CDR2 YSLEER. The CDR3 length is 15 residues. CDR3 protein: CASSQVSASNTEAFF.

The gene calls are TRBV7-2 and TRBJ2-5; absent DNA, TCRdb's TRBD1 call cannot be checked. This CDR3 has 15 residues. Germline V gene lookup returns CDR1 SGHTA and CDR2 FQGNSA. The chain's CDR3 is CASSLALSRWETQYF.

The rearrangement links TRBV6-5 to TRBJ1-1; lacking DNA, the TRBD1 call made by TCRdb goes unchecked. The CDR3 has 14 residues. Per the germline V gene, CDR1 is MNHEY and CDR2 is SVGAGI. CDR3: CASTPTGGGTEAFF.

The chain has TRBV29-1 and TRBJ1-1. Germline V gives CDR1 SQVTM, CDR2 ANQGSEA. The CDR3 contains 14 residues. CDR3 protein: CSVFGREGNTEAFF.

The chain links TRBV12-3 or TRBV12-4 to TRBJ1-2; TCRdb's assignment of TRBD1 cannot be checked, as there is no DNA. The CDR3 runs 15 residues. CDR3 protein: CASSQDRGVNYGYTF.

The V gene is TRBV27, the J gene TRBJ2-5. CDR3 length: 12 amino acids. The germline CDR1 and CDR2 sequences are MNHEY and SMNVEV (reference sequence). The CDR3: CASSFDQETQYF.

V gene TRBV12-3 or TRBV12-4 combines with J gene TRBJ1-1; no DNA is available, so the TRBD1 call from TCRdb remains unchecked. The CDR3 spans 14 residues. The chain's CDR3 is CASRPDRGDTEAFF.

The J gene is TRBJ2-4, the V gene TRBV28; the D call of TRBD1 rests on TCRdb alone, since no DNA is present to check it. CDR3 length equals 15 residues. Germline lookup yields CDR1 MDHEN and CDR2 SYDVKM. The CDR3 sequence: CASSWGDREVNIQYF.

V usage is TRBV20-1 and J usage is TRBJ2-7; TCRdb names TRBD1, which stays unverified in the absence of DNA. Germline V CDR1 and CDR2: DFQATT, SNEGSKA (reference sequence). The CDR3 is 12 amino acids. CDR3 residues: CSAGTGRYEQYF.

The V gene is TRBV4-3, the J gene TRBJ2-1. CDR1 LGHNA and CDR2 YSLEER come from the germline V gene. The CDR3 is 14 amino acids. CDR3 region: CASSQDGQNNEQFF.

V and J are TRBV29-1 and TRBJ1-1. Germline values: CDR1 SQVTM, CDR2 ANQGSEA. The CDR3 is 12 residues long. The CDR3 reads CSVVSMNTEAFF.

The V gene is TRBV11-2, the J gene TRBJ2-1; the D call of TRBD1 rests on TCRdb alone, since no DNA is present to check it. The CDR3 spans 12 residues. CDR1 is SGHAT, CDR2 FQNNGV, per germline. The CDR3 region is CASSPRGLEQFF. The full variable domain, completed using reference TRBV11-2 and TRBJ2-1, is EAGVAQSPRYKIIEKRQSVAFWCNPISGHATLYWYQQILGQGPKLLIQFQNNGVVDDSQLPKDRFSAERLKGVDSTLKIQPAKLEDSAVYLCASSPRGLEQFFGPGTRLTVL.

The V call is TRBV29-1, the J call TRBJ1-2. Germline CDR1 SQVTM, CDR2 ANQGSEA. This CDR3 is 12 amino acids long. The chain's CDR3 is CSVGDGPYGYTF.

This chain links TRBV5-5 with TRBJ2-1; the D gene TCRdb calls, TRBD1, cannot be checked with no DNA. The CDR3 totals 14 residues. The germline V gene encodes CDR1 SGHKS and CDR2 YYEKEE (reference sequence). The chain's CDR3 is CASGRGSSYNEQFF.

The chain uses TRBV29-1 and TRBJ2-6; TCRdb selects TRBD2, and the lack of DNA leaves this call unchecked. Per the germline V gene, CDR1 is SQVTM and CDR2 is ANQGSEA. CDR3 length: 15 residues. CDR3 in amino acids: CSVVDPPSGANVLTF. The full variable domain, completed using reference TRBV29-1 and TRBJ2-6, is SAVISQKPSRDICQRGTSLTIQCQVDSQVTMMFWYRQQPGQSLTLIATANQGSEATYESGFVIDKFPISRPNLTFSTLTVSNMSPEDSSIYLCSVVDPPSGANVLTFGAGSRLTVL.

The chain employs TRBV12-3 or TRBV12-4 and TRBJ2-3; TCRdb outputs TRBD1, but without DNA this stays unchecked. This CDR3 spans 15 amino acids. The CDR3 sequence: CASRVTAGVLDTQYF.

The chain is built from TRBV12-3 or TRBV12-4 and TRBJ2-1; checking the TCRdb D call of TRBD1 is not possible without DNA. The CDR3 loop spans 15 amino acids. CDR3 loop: CASSFPGAGVNEQFF.

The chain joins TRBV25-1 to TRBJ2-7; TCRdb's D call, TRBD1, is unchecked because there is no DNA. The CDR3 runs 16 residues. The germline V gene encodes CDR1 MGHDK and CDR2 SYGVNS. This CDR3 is CASSEFSGRGDYEQYF.

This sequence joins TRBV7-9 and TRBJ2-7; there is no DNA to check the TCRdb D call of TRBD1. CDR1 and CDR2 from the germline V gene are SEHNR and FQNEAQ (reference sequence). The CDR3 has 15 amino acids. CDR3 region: CASSLGVLDTYEQYF.

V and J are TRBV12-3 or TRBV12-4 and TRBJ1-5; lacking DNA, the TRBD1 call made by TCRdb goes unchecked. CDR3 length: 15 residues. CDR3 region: CASSPTGTGVQPQHF.

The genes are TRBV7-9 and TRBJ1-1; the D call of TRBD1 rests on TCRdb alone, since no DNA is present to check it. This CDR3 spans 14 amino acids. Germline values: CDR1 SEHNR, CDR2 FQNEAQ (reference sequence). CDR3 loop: CASSLETANTEAFF.

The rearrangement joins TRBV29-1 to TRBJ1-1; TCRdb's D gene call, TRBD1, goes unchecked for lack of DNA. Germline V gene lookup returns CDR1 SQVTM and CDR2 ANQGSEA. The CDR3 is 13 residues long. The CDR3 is CSVAGGLNTEAFF.